This TCR beta chain was sequenced in a study of blood T cells in healthy people across ages. Study-wide points: The CMV status of each donor remained undetermined, and this could have confounded shifts in expanded clonotypes. Correlation between TCR beta diversity and naive T cell percentage was strong.

A second roughly 6 to 11 cycle PCR used barcoded and J-beta primers. Every sample returned 2.5 million or more CDR3-containing paired-end reads. TCRdb analysed the 5' RACE reads with MiXCR anew, one entry per CDR3 protein. The sample consists of hundreds of thousands of distinct CDR3 sequences, over 25% of them appearing once. CDR3 length: 15 amino acids. Germline V CDR1 and CDR2: DFQATT, SNEGSKA (reference sequence). Trimming removed 6 bases at V and 3 bases at J, with 20 bases between. This clonotype was detected only once. No antigen is known for it. This sample was shared with a second study, whose subject was T cells of mothers and their children. That work adds: The overlap seen between related mothers and children slightly exceeded that of unrelated pairs, though not significantly.

The chain joins TRBV20-1 to TRBJ1-1; TRBD1 might be the D (6 bases). The origin of this receptor is a boy aged 2 to 10 in good health. Material: blood. DNA for the CDR3: TGCAGTGCGATAAACCAGGGGCATGGGGACACTGAAGCTTTCTTT. Its protein product is CSAINQGHGDTEAFF.